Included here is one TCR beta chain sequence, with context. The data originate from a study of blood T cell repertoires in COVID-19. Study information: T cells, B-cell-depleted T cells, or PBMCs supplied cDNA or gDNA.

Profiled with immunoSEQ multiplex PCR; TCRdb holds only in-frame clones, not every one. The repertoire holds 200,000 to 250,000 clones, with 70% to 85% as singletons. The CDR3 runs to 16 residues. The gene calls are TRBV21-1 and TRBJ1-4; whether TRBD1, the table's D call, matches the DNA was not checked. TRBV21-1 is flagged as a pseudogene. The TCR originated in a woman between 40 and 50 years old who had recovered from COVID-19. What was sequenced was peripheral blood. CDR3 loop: CASSNRGQLTNEKLFF. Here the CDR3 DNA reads TGTGCCAGCAGCAACAGGGGTCAGCTAACTAATGAAAAACTGTTTTTT.